Shown below are 8 T cell receptor beta chains from a single sample sequenced in a study of blood T cells in healthy people across ages (dated by TCRdb to between 2014 and 2017). The receptor library was made with 5' RACE. TCRdb names Illumina HiSeq 2500 as the instrument used. A second PCR of about 6 to 11 cycles was performed with a sample-barcoded 5' primer and a J-beta primer mix. TCRdb reworked the public reads: Q25 trimming with fastp, MiXCR clone assembly, productive beta chains retained. CDR3 protein duplicates are merged, each entry listing the most common genes and DNA. The sample has under 2,000,000 distinct CDR3 sequences on record, less than 50% of them singletons. Approximately 2.1% of the sample belongs to the ten largest clones. Sequencing used blood. The source is a woman in her thirties or forties in good health.

A remark on this clonotype: At one end the junction does not follow the germline gene, possibly because of a read error. The J gene is TRBJ2-3, the V gene TRBV7-7, with TRBD1 matching over 9 bases. The CDR3 contains 16 residues. The germline CDR1 and CDR2 sequences are SSHAT and FNYEAQ (reference sequence). The DNA for the CDR3 is TGTGCTAGCAGCTTAGGGACAGGGAGCCCCACAGATACGCAGTATTTT. It is translated as CASSLGTGSPTDTQYF.

V is TRBV5-1 and J is TRBJ2-1, with D unclear. The V gene's germline CDR1 is SGHRS and CDR2 YFSETQ. The CDR3 covers 15 residues. Trimming removed 0 bases from V and 5 bases from J, with 12 bases in between. The CDR3 loop reads CASSLVAKLNNEQFF. DNA of the CDR3: TGCGCCAGCAGCTTGGTCGCGAAGTTGAACAATGAGCAGTTCTTC.

This clonotype was seen a single time. This rearrangement joins TRBV5-1 to TRBJ2-1; 14 bases fit TRBD2. V shed 3 bases and J 4 bases; nucleotides not matched to a gene: 9. Germline V gene sequence: CDR1 SGHRS, CDR2 YFSETQ. The CDR3 contains 18 residues. CDR3 nucleotides: TGCGCCAGCAGCTCGGCCAATCGACTAGCGGGGGGGTACAATGAGCAGTTCTTC. Protein sequence: CASSSANRLAGGYNEQFF.

The chain recombines TRBV7-3 with TRBJ2-5; D might be TRBD2 (5 bases). The V and J ends lost 5 bases and 2 bases respectively, with 15 bases between them. The CDR3 is 15 amino acids. Germline V gene lookup returns CDR1 SGHTA and CDR2 FQGTGA. In DNA form, the CDR3 reads TGTGCCAGCAGCCCCGGCTCGGGGAAACAAGAGACCCAGTACTTC. This encodes CASSPGSGKQETQYF.

The rearrangement uses TRBV7-2 and TRBJ2-7, with D uncertain. Trimming shortened V by 5 bases and J by 2 bases, and 13 bases separated the two germline ends. This CDR3 has 14 residues. CDR1 SGHTA and CDR2 FQGNSA come from the germline V gene. Written as DNA, the CDR3 is TGTGCCAGCAGCGTAGATTTCCCCGCCTACGAGCAGTACTTC. Amino acids: CASSVDFPAYEQYF.

The chain couples TRBV6-2 or TRBV6-3 to TRBJ2-1, with D maybe TRBD2 (6 bases). This CDR3 has 15 amino acids. Germline-derived CDR1 and CDR2 are MNHEY and SVGEGT. Trimming took 2 bases from V and 0 from J, leaving 8 bases between them. Here the CDR3 DNA reads TGTGCCAGCAGTTACGCGGGGACCTCCTACAATGAGCAGTTCTTC. This gives the protein CASSYAGTSYNEQFF.

This clonotype came up a few times. This chain joins TRBV12-3 or TRBV12-4 and TRBJ2-5; the D is unclear. The CDR3 extends over 15 amino acids. Trimming took 3 bases from V and 1 from J, leaving 12 bases between them. The CDR3 loop is CASSFSGKPQETQYF. As DNA, the CDR3 is TGTGCCAGCAGTTTTTCCGGAAAACCCCAAGAGACCCAGTACTTC.

The V call is TRBV7-9, the J call TRBJ1-2; D is uncertain. This CDR3 spans 15 amino acids. Trimming stripped 2 bases from V and 4 bases from J, with 14 bases between. Per germline, CDR1 SEHNR and CDR2 FQNEAQ (reference sequence). CDR3 loop: CASSLTAGFGYGYTF. Written as DNA, the CDR3 is TGTGCCAGCAGCTTAACGGCCGGGTTCGGCTATGGCTACACCTTC.